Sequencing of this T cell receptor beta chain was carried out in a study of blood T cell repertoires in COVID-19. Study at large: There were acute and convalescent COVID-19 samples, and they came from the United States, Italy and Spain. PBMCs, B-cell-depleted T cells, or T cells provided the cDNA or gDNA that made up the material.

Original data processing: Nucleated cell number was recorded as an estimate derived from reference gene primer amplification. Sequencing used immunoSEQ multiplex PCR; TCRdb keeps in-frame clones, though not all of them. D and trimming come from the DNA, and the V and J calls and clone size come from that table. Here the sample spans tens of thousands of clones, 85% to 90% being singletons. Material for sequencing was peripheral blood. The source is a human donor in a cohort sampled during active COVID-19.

CDR3: CASTPPGRKAFF. Written as DNA, the CDR3 is TGTGCCAGCACCCCGCCCGGCAGGAAAGCTTTCTTT. The chain uses TRBV2 and TRBJ1-1; D is unclear. V was pared by 7 bases and J by 9 bases, with 15 bases between. Germline V gene lookup returns CDR1 SNHLY and CDR2 FYNNEI. There are 12 residues in the CDR3.